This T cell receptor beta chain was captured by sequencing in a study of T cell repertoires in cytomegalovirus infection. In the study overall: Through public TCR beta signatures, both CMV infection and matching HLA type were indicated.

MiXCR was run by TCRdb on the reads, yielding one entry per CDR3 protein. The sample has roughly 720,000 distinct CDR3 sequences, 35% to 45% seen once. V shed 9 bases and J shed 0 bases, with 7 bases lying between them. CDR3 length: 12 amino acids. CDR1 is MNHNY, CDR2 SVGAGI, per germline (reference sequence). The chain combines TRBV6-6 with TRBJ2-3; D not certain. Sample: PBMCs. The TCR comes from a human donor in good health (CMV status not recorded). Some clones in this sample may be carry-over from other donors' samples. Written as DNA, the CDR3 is TGTGCCAGTTGCCCTAGCACAGATACGCAGTATTTT. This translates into CASCPSTDTQYF.